The 29 T cell receptor beta chains below were found in one sample sequenced in a study of T cell changes during pregnancy in multiple sclerosis. The assay was immunoSEQ multiplex PCR, and TCRdb's table has in-frame clones only and misses some. The sample records around 75,000 clones, roughly 90% being singletons. The sequencing used peripheral blood, collected in the first trimester of pregnancy. The receptor source for this set is a female donor in good health, enrolled as a control in a pregnancy study.

The gene calls are TRBV5-1 and TRBJ1-2; D might be TRBD1 (6 bases). The CDR3 is 16 amino acids. The V end lost 2 bases, the J end lost 3 bases, and 17 bases lay between the germline ends. CDR1 is SGHRS, CDR2 YFSETQ, per germline. CDR3 sequence: CASSFSTGRPDYGYTF. The CDR3 bases are TGCGCCAGCAGCTTTTCGACAGGCCGACCAGACTATGGCTACACCTTC.

The J gene is TRBJ1-3, the V gene TRBV11-2; D possibly corresponds to TRBD1 (5 bases). The CDR3 has 17 amino acids. Germline V gives CDR1 SGHAT, CDR2 FQNNGV. V lost 2 bases, J lost 2 bases, and 16 bases lay in between. CDR3 in DNA: TGTGCCAGCAGCTTAATTAAGACAGCCCCCACTGGAAACACCATATATTTT. Translated: CASSLIKTAPTGNTIYF. Complete variable domain (other parts from reference TRBV11-2 and TRBJ1-3): EAGVAQSPRYKIIEKRQSVAFWCNPISGHATLYWYQQILGQGPKLLIQFQNNGVVDDSQLPKDRFSAERLKGVDSTLKIQPAKLEDSAVYLCASSLIKTAPTGNTIYFGEGSWLTVV.

CDR3 loop: CSARQPETQYF. For the CDR3, the DNA is TGCAGTGCCCGACAGCCAGAGACCCAGTACTTC. This chain links TRBV20-1 with TRBJ2-5, with D possibly TRBD1 on 5 matching bases. CDR3 length: 11 amino acids. Germline values: CDR1 DFQATT, CDR2 SNEGSKA (reference sequence). Trimming removed 6 bases from V and 4 bases from J, with 9 bases in between.

This clone was observed a single time. This chain connects TRBV5-1 to TRBJ2-3, with 8 bases that match TRBD1. The trim removed 0 bases at V and 6 bases at J, leaving 9 bases unmatched. Germline V gene lookup returns CDR1 SGHRS and CDR2 YFSETQ. The CDR3 sequence is 16 residues long. The CDR3 DNA sequence: TGCGCCAGCAGCTTGGAAGGTCAGGGGGCAATGGATACGCAGTATTTT. The encoded protein is CASSLEGQGAMDTQYF.

The chain uses TRBV5-1 and TRBJ1-1; TRBD1 agrees at 7 bases. This CDR3 spans 14 amino acids. V lost 4 bases to trimming and J lost 1 base; unmatched junction nucleotides: 4. CDR1 is SGHRS, CDR2 YFSETQ, per germline. The CDR3 reads CASSPDRRNTEAFF. The CDR3 nucleotides are TGCGCCAGCAGCCCGGACAGGCGGAACACTGAAGCTTTCTTT.

This rearrangement joins TRBV18 to TRBJ2-3, with 11 bases matching TRBD1. The CDR3 spans 15 residues. Germline CDR1 KGHSH, CDR2 LQKENI. J gave up 2 bases and V 2 bases, and 0 bases lay outside the gene matches. The CDR3 sequence: CASSPGQGATDTQYF. As DNA, the CDR3 is TGTGCCAGCTCACCAGGACAGGGGGCCACAGATACGCAGTATTTT.

The chain recombines TRBV5-1 with TRBJ1-2; TRBD1 might be the D (5 bases). There are 15 residues in the CDR3. Germline V gene sequence: CDR1 SGHRS, CDR2 YFSETQ. The germline V and J ends were trimmed by 0 bases and 2 bases, with 11 bases remaining between them. This chain's CDR3 is CASSLVARENYGYTF. The CDR3 coding sequence is TGCGCCAGCAGCTTGGTCGCCAGGGAAAACTATGGCTACACCTTC.

The chain joins TRBV5-1 to TRBJ1-2, with D perhaps matching TRBD1 (5 bases). Trimming stripped 3 bases from V and 4 bases from J, with 13 bases between. Germline V gives CDR1 SGHRS, CDR2 YFSETQ. This CDR3 has 14 residues. CDR3 protein: CASSSGLELYGYTF. The CDR3 nucleotides read TGCGCCAGCAGCTCGGGACTGGAGCTCTATGGCTACACCTTC.

CDR3 bases: TGCGCCAGCAGCACGGACAGGGTGGGTGTGAACACTGAAGCTTTCTTT. Translated: CASSTDRVGVNTEAFF. J is TRBJ1-1 and V is TRBV5-1; 8 bases are a match to TRBD1. Germline V gene data show CDR1 as SGHRS and CDR2 as YFSETQ. CDR3 length equals 16 residues. V lost 4 bases and J lost 0; bases outside the gene matches: 8.

The rearrangement joins TRBV7-6 to TRBJ1-4; 7 bases match TRBD1. V shed 4 bases and J 0 bases; nucleotides not matched to a gene: 5. The V gene's germline CDR1 is SGHVS and CDR2 FNYEAQ. This CDR3 region has 16 residues. DNA of the CDR3: TGTGCCAGCAGCTCCCGGACAGGTGCAACTAATGAAAAACTGTTTTTT. Protein: CASSSRTGATNEKLFF.

This sequence joins TRBV20-1 and TRBJ1-1; no definite D call. The V gene's germline CDR1 is DFQATT and CDR2 SNEGSKA (reference sequence). V was shortened by 7 bases and J by 1 base, with 7 bases between the two germline ends. This CDR3 is 11 amino acids long. The CDR3 loop reads CSDTQNTEAFF. CDR3 bases: TGCAGTGACACCCAGAACACTGAAGCTTTCTTT.

The chain is built from TRBV28 and TRBJ1-5; D may be TRBD1 (6 bases). CDR1 and CDR2 (germline): MDHEN, SYDVKM. The CDR3 sequence is 16 residues long. V was shortened by 7 bases and J by 6 bases, with 22 bases between the two germline ends. This chain's CDR3 is CASKLLGGGEIQPQHF. Written as DNA, the CDR3 is TGTGCCAGCAAACTACTAGGGGGGGGAGAGATTCAGCCCCAGCATTTT.

This chain links TRBV5-1 with TRBJ1-2; D call uncertain. Deletions cut 8 bases from V and 0 bases from J, with 11 bases between. The V gene's germline CDR1 is SGHRS and CDR2 YFSETQ. This CDR3 comprises 13 residues. This chain's CDR3 is CASRITANYGYTF. The CDR3 nucleotides read TGCGCCAGTAGAATAACAGCTAACTATGGCTACACCTTC.

The V call is TRBV7-2, the J call TRBJ2-1; 9 positions agree with TRBD2. V shed 1 base, J shed 3 bases, and the junction held 1 base outside the gene matches. The length of the CDR3 is 15 residues. Germline CDR1 and CDR2: SGHTA and FQGNSA. The CDR3 spells CASSLETSGYNEQFF. CDR3 DNA sequence: TGTGCCAGCAGCTTAGAGACTAGCGGCTACAATGAGCAGTTCTTC.

The chain recombines TRBV7-9 with TRBJ1-4, with no clear D. This CDR3 is 11 amino acids long. Trimming cost V 6 bases and J 7 bases, with 6 bases left between them. Germline V gene data show CDR1 as SEHNR and CDR2 as FQNEAQ (reference sequence). The CDR3 is CASRGSEKLFF. CDR3 DNA: TGTGCCAGCAGGGGGAGTGAAAAACTGTTTTTT.

This clone has only a few counts. The genes are TRBV7-2 and TRBJ1-5; no reliable D call. V lost 2 bases, J lost 1 base, and 6 bases lay in between. This CDR3 has 14 residues. Per the germline V gene, CDR1 is SGHTA and CDR2 is FQGNSA. CDR3 DNA: TGTGCCAGCAGCTTATTCGGGAGCAATCAGCCCCAGCATTTT. This gives the protein CASSLFGSNQPQHF. Filled out from reference TRBV7-2 and TRBJ1-5, the complete variable domain reads GAGVSQSPSNKVTEKGKDVELRCDPISGHTALYWYRQSLGQGLEFLIYFQGNSAPDKSGLPSDRFSAERTGGSVSTLTIQRTQQEDSAVYLCASSLFGSNQPQHFGDGTRLSIL.

The chain is built from TRBV19 and TRBJ1-5, with 10 bases fitting TRBD1. Germline CDR1 LNHDA, CDR2 SQIVND (reference sequence). Germline trimming cut 3 bases from V and 4 bases from J; bases unmatched to any gene: 6. The CDR3 has 16 residues. For the CDR3, the DNA is TGTGCCAGTAGTATGGTGTGGACAGGGGGAAATCAGCCCCAGCATTTT. It specifies CASSMVWTGGNQPQHF.

The gene calls are TRBV18 and TRBJ1-5; D is undetermined. This CDR3 is 14 amino acids long. Trimming removed 2 bases from V and 2 bases from J, with 7 bases in between. Germline-derived CDR1 and CDR2 are KGHSH and LQKENI. The CDR3 coding sequence is TGTGCCAGCTCACCAACTGCGGGCAATCAGCCCCAGCATTTT. The encoded protein is CASSPTAGNQPQHF.

V is TRBV7-8 and J is TRBJ2-3; D is possibly TRBD1 (5 bases). The V end lost 5 bases, the J end lost 0 bases, and 12 bases lay between the germline ends. CDR1 and CDR2 from the germline V gene are SGHVS and FQNEAQ. There are 15 residues in the CDR3. CDR3 loop: CASSPGRASTDTQYF. The CDR3 DNA reads TGTGCCAGCAGCCCTGGCAGGGCTAGCACAGATACGCAGTATTTT.

CDR3 in amino acids: CASSPRDSHFDGSYEQYF. In DNA form, the CDR3 reads TGTGCCAGCTCCCCTAGGGACTCCCATTTTGATGGGTCCTACGAGCAGTACTTC. This chain links TRBV28 with TRBJ2-7; a weak D match, TRBD2 (6 bases). This CDR3 contains 18 residues. Looked up from germline, CDR1 is MDHEN and CDR2 is SYDVKM. V was pared by 8 bases and J by 1 base, with 27 bases between.

This chain connects TRBV13 to TRBJ1-1, with TRBD1 matching over 7 bases. The CDR3 consists of 15 residues. V trimming: 5 bases; J trimming: 2 bases; junction bases outside the gene matches: 8. Looked up from germline, CDR1 is PRHDT and CDR2 is FYEKMQ (reference sequence). DNA for the CDR3: TGTGCCAGCAGCGCGACCCGACAGGGTAACACTGAAGCTTTCTTT. This translates into CASSATRQGNTEAFF.

The chain employs TRBV6-5 and TRBJ2-1, with 8 bases matching TRBD2. The V and J ends lost 2 bases and 10 bases, in that order; junction bases with no gene match: 10. CDR3 length: 15 amino acids. CDR1 and CDR2 from the germline V gene are MNHEY and SVGAGI. In nucleotides, the CDR3 is TGTGCCAGCAGTTACCGGCGGGGGGCCAAGGAAGAGCAGTTCTTC. Its protein is CASSYRRGAKEEQFF.

The chain employs TRBV7-6 and TRBJ2-1; 10 nucleotides align to TRBD2. The germline CDR1 and CDR2 sequences are SGHVS and FNYEAQ. The CDR3 runs to 15 residues. The trim removed 5 bases at V and 6 bases at J, leaving 7 bases unmatched. CDR3 in amino acids: CASSPGAGGGNEQFF. CDR3 coding DNA: TGTGCCAGCAGCCCCGGAGCGGGGGGGGGCAATGAGCAGTTCTTC.

The J gene is TRBJ1-4, the V gene TRBV29-1; the match to TRBD1 covers 9 bases. This CDR3 spans 14 amino acids. CDR1 and CDR2 from the germline V gene are SQVTM and ANQGSEA. Trimming at V came to 1 base and at J to 4 bases, leaving 1 base not matched to a gene. The CDR3 region is CSVEGTGDNEKLFF. DNA for the CDR3: TGCAGCGTTGAAGGGACAGGGGATAATGAAAAACTGTTTTTT.

The rearrangement joins TRBV28 to TRBJ2-7; the match to TRBD2 covers 11 bases. There are 17 residues in the CDR3. The V segment lost 4 bases and the J segment 0 bases; nucleotides outside the gene matches: 8. Per the germline V gene, CDR1 is MDHEN and CDR2 is SYDVKM. As DNA, the CDR3 is TGTGCCAGCAGTTCGGTGTCTACTAGCGGGAGCTCCTACGAGCAGTACTTC. Translation: CASSSVSTSGSSYEQYF.

This clone was seen once. V and J are TRBV6-1 and TRBJ2-7; D might be TRBD1 (6 bases). V lost 6 bases and J lost 3, with 9 bases in between. This CDR3 has 12 amino acids. Per germline, CDR1 MNHNS and CDR2 SASEGT. The CDR3 is CASRAQGYEQYF. CDR3 in DNA: TGTGCCAGCAGGGCACAGGGCTACGAGCAGTACTTC.

J is TRBJ2-7 and V is TRBV7-2; 9 nucleotides match TRBD2. V shed 5 bases, J shed 7 bases, and the junction held 12 bases outside the gene matches. The V gene's germline CDR1 is SGHTA and CDR2 FQGNSA. This CDR3 comprises 15 residues. In DNA, the CDR3 is TGTGCCAGCAGCCCGATCGGCGGGAGGGTGGGAGAGCAGTACTTC. It specifies CASSPIGGRVGEQYF. The full variable domain, its missing parts supplied by reference TRBV7-2 and TRBJ2-7, is GAGVSQSPSNKVTEKGKDVELRCDPISGHTALYWYRQSLGQGLEFLIYFQGNSAPDKSGLPSDRFSAERTGGSVSTLTIQRTQQEDSAVYLCASSPIGGRVGEQYFGPGTRLTVT.

The rearrangement joins TRBV7-9 to TRBJ2-1; 10 positions agree with TRBD2. The CDR3 is 19 residues long. Looked up from germline, CDR1 is SEHNR and CDR2 is FQNEAQ (reference sequence). V gave up 5 bases and J gave up 4 bases; unmatched junction bases: 17. For the CDR3, the DNA is TGTGCCAGCAGCGTACTAGCGGGACCCTACGGTGTCGTTTACAATGAGCAGTTCTTC. Its protein product is CASSVLAGPYGVVYNEQFF. The full variable domain, rest sourced from reference TRBV7-9 and TRBJ2-1, is DTGVSQNPRHKITKRGQNVTFRCDPISEHNRLYWYRQTLGQGPEFLTYFQNEAQLEKSRLLSDRFSAERPKGSFSTLEIQRTEQGDSAMYLCASSVLAGPYGVVYNEQFFGPGTRLTVL.

V usage is TRBV6-5 and J usage is TRBJ2-7, with D perhaps TRBD2 (5 bases). This CDR3 has 12 amino acids. Germline V lookup: CDR1 MNHEY, CDR2 SVGAGI. Between the trimmed V and J ends, which lost 5 bases and 5 bases, there was a span of 10 bases. The chain's CDR3 is CASSRTGHEQYF. The CDR3 region has the DNA TGTGCCAGCAGTCGGACTGGTCACGAGCAGTACTTC.